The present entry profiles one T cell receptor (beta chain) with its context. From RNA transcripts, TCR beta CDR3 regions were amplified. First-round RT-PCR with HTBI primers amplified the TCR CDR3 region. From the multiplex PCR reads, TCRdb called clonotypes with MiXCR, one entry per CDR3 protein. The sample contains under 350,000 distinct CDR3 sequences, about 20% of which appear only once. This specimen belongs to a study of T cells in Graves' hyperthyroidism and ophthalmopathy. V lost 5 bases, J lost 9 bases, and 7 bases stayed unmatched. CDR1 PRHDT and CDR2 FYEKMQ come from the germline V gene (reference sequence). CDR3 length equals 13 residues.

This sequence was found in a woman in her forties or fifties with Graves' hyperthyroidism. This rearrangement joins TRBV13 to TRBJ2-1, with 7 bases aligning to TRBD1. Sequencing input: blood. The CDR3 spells CASSLDRDGEQFF. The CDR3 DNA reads TGTGCCAGCAGCCTTGACAGGGATGGTGAGCAGTTCTTC.